The 27 T cell receptor beta chains listed next were all sequenced from one sample in a study of vaccination effects on CD4 cells after COVID-19. Peptide-pool stimulation followed by sequencing identified expanded antigen-specific CD4+ clonotypes in the ViraFEST assay. With 9 to 11 days of culture completed, CD4+ T cells were isolated. Subjects were given two BNT162b2 or mRNA-1273 vaccine doses. Here immunoSEQ multiplex PCR was the method, and the copy in TCRdb shows in-frame clones only, minus some. Found here are tens of thousands of clones, about 74% of them singletons; the top ten hold about 15%. Their cognate antigens are unknown. Sequenced material: CD4+ T cells from PBMCs cultured with HCoV-OC43 spike peptides, taken after COVID-19 vaccination. The subset is: HCoV-OC43 spike overlapping peptide pool stimulation. The receptors were gathered from a human donor who received a COVID-19 vaccine.

This clone was seen only once. The V call is TRBV13, the J call TRBJ2-5; 13 bases are shared with TRBD2. The J segment lost 5 bases and the V segment lost 5 bases, leaving 11 bases of the junction unmatched. Per the germline V gene, CDR1 is PRHDT and CDR2 is FYEKMQ (reference sequence). This CDR3 has 17 residues. CDR3 sequence reads: CASSARLAGGLRETQYF. The CDR3 DNA reads TGTGCCAGCAGCGCTAGACTAGCGGGGGGTCTGCGGGAGACCCAGTACTTC.

The gene calls are TRBV10-1 and TRBJ1-2, with 10 nucleotides matching TRBD1. The CDR3 spans 14 residues. The J segment lost 6 bases and the V segment lost 4 bases, leaving 5 bases of the junction unmatched. Germline lookup yields CDR1 WNHNN and CDR2 SYGVQD (reference sequence). The CDR3 DNA sequence: TGCGCCAGCAGTGCCGGCGGGACAGGGGATGGCTACACCTTC. Protein product: CASSAGGTGDGYTF.

The V gene is TRBV7-9, the J gene TRBJ1-5; D is ambiguous. From germline, CDR1 is SEHNR and CDR2 FQNEAQ (reference sequence). With 5 bases removed from V and 5 bases from J, the gap between germline ends came to 22 bases. The CDR3 spans 17 residues. Written as DNA, the CDR3 is TGTGCCAGCAGCCCCTTACCCCGGACGGGCGGGGATCAGCCCCAGCATTTT. Encoded protein: CASSPLPRTGGDQPQHF.

By frequency in the sample, this clone is medium-sized. The chain has TRBV11-2 and TRBJ1-2; 8 bases are a match to TRBD1. This CDR3 has 13 residues. CDR1 is SGHAT and CDR2 is FQNNGV in the germline V gene. After removal of 5 bases from V and 3 bases from J, the junction contained 2 bases not matched to a gene. The CDR3 protein is CASSPGQDYGYTF. As DNA, the CDR3 is TGTGCCAGCAGCCCGGGACAGGACTATGGCTACACCTTC.

The sample holds one count of this clone. V usage is TRBV11-3 and J usage is TRBJ2-1; D is perhaps TRBD1 (8 bases). This CDR3 contains 18 residues. Looked up from germline, CDR1 is SGHNT and CDR2 is YENEEA. Trimming removed 0 bases at V and 6 bases at J, with 21 bases between. CDR3 sequence: CASSLDQGGTGTTNEQFF. CDR3 bases: TGTGCCAGCAGCTTAGATCAGGGAGGGACAGGTACCACCAATGAGCAGTTCTTC.

The gene calls are TRBV10-3 and TRBJ2-5; D unclear. The CDR3 totals 11 residues. Trimming pared 3 bases from V and 5 bases from J, leaving 4 bases between. The germline CDR1 and CDR2 sequences are ENHRY and SYGVKD. CDR3 loop: CAISDGETQYF. In DNA form, the CDR3 reads TGTGCCATCAGTGATGGGGAGACCCAGTACTTC.

The V gene is TRBV5-1, the J gene TRBJ2-1, with TRBD2 identical over 11 bases. Germline CDR1 is SGHRS and CDR2 is YFSETQ. This CDR3 region has 15 residues. V was clipped by 4 bases and J by 6 bases; unmatched bases: 6. CDR3 sequence reads: CASSPTSGSVNEQFF. The CDR3 DNA follows: TGCGCCAGCAGCCCCACTAGCGGGAGCGTCAATGAGCAGTTCTTC.

The CDR3 is CASSLARFNEKLFF. The CDR3 DNA follows: TGTGCCAGCAGCTTAGCGAGGTTTAATGAAAAACTGTTTTTT. The chain has TRBV7-2 and TRBJ1-4, with D unclear. This CDR3 contains 14 residues. V was cut by 0 bases and J by 4 bases, with 6 bases left in between. Germline loops: CDR1 SGHTA, CDR2 FQGNSA.

The J gene is TRBJ1-6, the V gene TRBV30; D possibly corresponds to TRBD1 (6 bases). The CDR3 runs to 12 residues. Trimming removed 4 bases from V and 7 bases from J, with 8 bases in between. Germline CDR1 and CDR2: GTSNPN and SVGIG (reference sequence). The CDR3 reads CAWKGENSPLHF. DNA for the CDR3: TGTGCCTGGAAGGGGGAGAATTCACCCCTCCACTTT.

The gene calls are TRBV2 and TRBJ2-3, with 13 bases lining up with TRBD2. The CDR3 totals 16 residues. CDR1 and CDR2 from the germline V gene are SNHLY and FYNNEI. The V gene end was trimmed by 6 bases and the J gene end by 0 bases; junction bases not matched to a gene: 3. CDR3 amino acids: CASSGTSGVSTDTQYF. The CDR3 DNA follows: TGTGCCAGCAGCGGGACTAGCGGGGTTAGCACAGATACGCAGTATTTT. The full variable domain, rest sourced from reference TRBV2 and TRBJ2-3, is EPEVTQTPSHQVTQMGQEVILRCVPISNHLYFYWYRQILGQKVEFLVSFYNNEISEKSEIFDDQFSVERPDGSNFTLKIRSTKLEDSAMYFCASSGTSGVSTDTQYFGPGTRLTVL.

The rearrangement joins TRBV2 to TRBJ2-7; 7 nucleotides match TRBD2. V lost 8 bases, J lost 5 bases, and 9 bases stayed unmatched. Germline V CDR1 and CDR2: SNHLY, FYNNEI. The CDR3 spans 13 residues. CDR3 loop: CASFRGSLDEQYF. The CDR3 nucleotides read TGTGCCAGCTTCCGCGGGAGCTTGGACGAGCAGTACTTC. The complete variable domain, with remaining parts taken from reference TRBV2 and TRBJ2-7, reads EPEVTQTPSHQVTQMGQEVILRCVPISNHLYFYWYRQILGQKVEFLVSFYNNEISEKSEIFDDQFSVERPDGSNFTLKIRSTKLEDSAMYFCASFRGSLDEQYFGPGTRLTVT.

This clone was observed once. V gene TRBV5-4 combines with J gene TRBJ1-2; 7 bases match TRBD1. Germline values: CDR1 SGHNT, CDR2 YYREEE (reference sequence). This CDR3 has 15 residues. V dropped 4 bases and J dropped 5; count of bases not matched to a gene: 11. The CDR3 is CASSLGTAKLYGYTF. In DNA, the CDR3 is TGTGCCAGCAGCCTCGGGACAGCGAAACTATATGGCTACACCTTC.

The chain couples TRBV29-1 to TRBJ1-2, with D unresolved. Germline CDR1 is SQVTM and CDR2 is ANQGSEA. Between the trimmed V and J ends, which lost 4 bases and 4 bases, there was a span of 10 bases. The CDR3 has 12 amino acids. The CDR3 is CSVGPEGYGYTF. DNA of the CDR3: TGCAGCGTTGGACCCGAAGGCTATGGCTACACCTTC.

V usage is TRBV15 and J usage is TRBJ2-1; D not certain. Trimming removed 0 bases from V and 5 bases from J, with 11 bases in between. The length of the CDR3 is 15 residues. The germline CDR1 and CDR2 sequences are LNHNV and YYDKDF (reference sequence). As DNA, the CDR3 is TGTGCCACCAGCAGAGACGGGTCCGAAAACAATGAGCAGTTCTTC. Translated, it gives CATSRDGSENNEQFF.

This clone occurred a few times. The chain recombines TRBV7-9 with TRBJ1-6; 9 bases agree with TRBD1. Germline trimming cut 5 bases from V and 6 bases from J; bases unmatched to any gene: 8. Germline loops: CDR1 SEHNR, CDR2 FQNEAQ (reference sequence). This CDR3 spans 16 amino acids. The CDR3: CASSHKRQGGNSPLHF. The CDR3 DNA reads TGTGCCAGCAGCCACAAGAGACAGGGGGGTAATTCACCCCTCCACTTT.

The chain recombines TRBV6-5 with TRBJ2-7, with D possibly matching TRBD1 (7 bases). Germline V gene lookup returns CDR1 MNHEY and CDR2 SVGAGI. The CDR3 spans 15 residues. Trimming stripped 2 bases from V and 0 bases from J, with 11 bases between. In DNA, the CDR3 is TGTGCCAGCAGTTACGCGGGACAGCTCTCCTACGAGCAGTACTTC. Translated: CASSYAGQLSYEQYF.

V gene TRBV5-1 combines with J gene TRBJ2-7; 7 bases are shared with TRBD1. Germline trimming cut 0 bases from V and 6 bases from J; bases unmatched to any gene: 9. Germline V CDR1 and CDR2: SGHRS, YFSETQ. The CDR3 runs to 15 residues. CDR3 sequence reads: CASSLGDSRVREQYF. Written as DNA, the CDR3 is TGCGCCAGCAGCTTGGGGGACAGCCGTGTTCGCGAGCAGTACTTC.

The chain combines TRBV10-1 with TRBJ2-7, with no clear D. The germline V gene has CDR1 WNHNN and CDR2 SYGVQD (reference sequence). Deletions cut 3 bases from V and 8 bases from J, with 14 bases between. This CDR3 has 13 amino acids. CDR3 residues: CASSDHGQLQQYF. The CDR3 DNA reads TGCGCCAGCAGTGATCACGGCCAATTACAGCAGTACTTC.

The genes are TRBV29-1 and TRBJ2-7; TRBD2 matches 11 bases. This CDR3 comprises 13 residues. The ends lost 7 bases at V and 5 bases at J; junction bases unmatched: 7. Germline V gene data show CDR1 as SQVTM and CDR2 as ANQGSEA. The chain's CDR3 is CSALSGGADEQYF. DNA of the CDR3: TGCAGCGCCCTTAGCGGGGGGGCCGACGAGCAGTACTTC.

This clone showed up just a few times. This chain links TRBV2 with TRBJ1-1; 9 bases agree with TRBD1. This CDR3 is 12 amino acids long. Germline V gives CDR1 SNHLY, CDR2 FYNNEI. The J segment lost 6 bases and the V segment lost 6 bases, leaving 2 bases of the junction unmatched. CDR3 region: CASRQGASEAFF. The CDR3 bases are TGTGCCAGCAGACAGGGGGCGTCTGAAGCTTTCTTT.

This chain connects TRBV2 to TRBJ2-2; D gene unclear. The CDR3 runs 13 residues. CDR1 SNHLY and CDR2 FYNNEI come from the germline V gene. Trimming shortened V by 6 bases and J by 7 bases, and 12 bases separated the two germline ends. The CDR3 nucleotides read TGTGCCAGCAGAGTCCTAGTGGGCGGGGAGCTGTTTTTT. It yields the protein CASRVLVGGELFF.

This clone has just one count. The V call is TRBV5-1, the J call TRBJ1-1; the D gene is possibly TRBD1 (5 bases). The germline gives CDR1 SGHRS, CDR2 YFSETQ. This CDR3 comprises 15 residues. The germline V and J ends were trimmed by 0 bases and 4 bases, with 13 bases remaining between them. CDR3 in DNA: TGCGCCAGCAGCTTGGAGGTTTCCGGGGGCACTGAAGCTTTCTTT. Translation gives CASSLEVSGGTEAFF.

The chain combines TRBV24-1 with TRBJ2-1; a weak D match, TRBD1 (6 bases). The V and J ends lost 5 bases and 5 bases respectively, with 9 bases between them. CDR1 and CDR2 (germline): KGHDR, SFDVKD. The CDR3 is made up of 13 amino acids. The CDR3 region has the DNA TGTGCCACCAGTGTCTGGGGGCACAATGAGCAGTTCTTC. As protein: CATSVWGHNEQFF.

This clone was detected only once. The chain combines TRBV4-1 with TRBJ1-1; no firm D call. The CDR3 runs to 12 residues. V was trimmed by 3 bases and J by 5 bases, leaving 7 bases between them. The germline gives CDR1 MGHRA, CDR2 YSYEKL. Written as DNA, the CDR3 is TGCGCCAGCAGCCATGCCACAACTGAAGCTTTCTTT. Its protein product is CASSHATTEAFF.

The J gene is TRBJ2-3, the V gene TRBV3-1 (or the pseudogene TRBV3-2); 12 bases fit TRBD2. CDR3 length: 17 amino acids. Germline trimming cut 3 bases from V and 2 bases from J; bases unmatched to any gene: 6. Germline CDR1 LGHDT, CDR2 YNNKEL (reference sequence). The CDR3 bases are TGTGCCAGCAGCCATGCCGGACTAGCGGGATACACAGATACGCAGTATTTT. Translation: CASSHAGLAGYTDTQYF.

This sequence joins TRBV5-1 and TRBJ2-2; a possible D gene is TRBD1 (5 bases). Trimming left V 6 bases short and J 1 base short, with 10 bases between. The CDR3 consists of 14 residues. The germline V gene encodes CDR1 SGHRS and CDR2 YFSETQ. The CDR3, as DNA: TGCGCCAGCACATTAGGGGAGAACACCGGGGAGCTGTTTTTT. It yields the protein CASTLGENTGELFF. The complete variable domain, with remaining parts taken from reference TRBV5-1 and TRBJ2-2, reads KAGVTQTPRYLIKTRGQQVTLSCSPISGHRSVSWYQQTPGQGLQFLFEYFSETQRNKGNFPGRFSGRQFSNSRSEMNVSTLELGDSALYLCASTLGENTGELFFGEGSRLTVL.

The chain couples TRBV29-1 to TRBJ2-7; D gene ambiguous. Trimming left V 6 bases short and J 2 bases short, with 11 bases between. The CDR3 has 12 amino acids. The germline V gene encodes CDR1 SQVTM and CDR2 ANQGSEA. CDR3: CSVIGRTYEQYF. DNA for the CDR3: TGCAGCGTGATTGGACGGACCTACGAGCAGTACTTC.